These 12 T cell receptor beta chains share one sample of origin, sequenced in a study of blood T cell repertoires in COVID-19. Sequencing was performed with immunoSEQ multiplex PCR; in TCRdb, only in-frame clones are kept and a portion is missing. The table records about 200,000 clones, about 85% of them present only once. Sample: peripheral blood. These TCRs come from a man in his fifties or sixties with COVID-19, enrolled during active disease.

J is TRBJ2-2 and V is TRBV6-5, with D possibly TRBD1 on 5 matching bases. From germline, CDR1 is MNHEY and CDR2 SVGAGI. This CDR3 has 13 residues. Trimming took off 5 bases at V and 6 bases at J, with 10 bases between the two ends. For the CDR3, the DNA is TGTGCCAGCAGTCTAGGGGCAGCCGGGGAGCTGTTTTTT. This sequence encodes CASSLGAAGELFF.

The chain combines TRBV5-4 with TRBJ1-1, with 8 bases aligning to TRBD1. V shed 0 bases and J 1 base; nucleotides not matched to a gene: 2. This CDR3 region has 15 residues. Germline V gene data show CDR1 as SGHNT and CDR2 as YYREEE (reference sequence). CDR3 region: CASSLGTGWNTEAFF. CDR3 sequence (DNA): TGTGCCAGCAGCTTGGGGACAGGGTGGAACACTGAAGCTTTCTTT. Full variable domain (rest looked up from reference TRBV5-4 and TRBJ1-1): ETGVTQSPTHLIKTRGQQVTLRCSSQSGHNTVSWYQQALGQGPQFIFQYYREEENGRGNFPPRFSGLQFPNYSSELNVNALELDDSALYLCASSLGTGWNTEAFFGQGTRLTVV.

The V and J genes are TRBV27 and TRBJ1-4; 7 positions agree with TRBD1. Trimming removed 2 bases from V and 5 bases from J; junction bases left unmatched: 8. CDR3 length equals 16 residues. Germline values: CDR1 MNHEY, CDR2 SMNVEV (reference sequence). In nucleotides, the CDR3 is TGTGCCAGCAGTTTAGGGGTTCGACAGGGAAATGAAAAACTGTTTTTT. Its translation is CASSLGVRQGNEKLFF.

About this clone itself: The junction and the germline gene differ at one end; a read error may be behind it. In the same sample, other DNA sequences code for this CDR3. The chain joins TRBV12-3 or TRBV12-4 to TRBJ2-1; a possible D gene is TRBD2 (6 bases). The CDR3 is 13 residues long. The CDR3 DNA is TGTGCCAGCAGTTTTTGGACTATGAATGAACAGTTCTTC. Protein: CASSFWTMNEQFF.

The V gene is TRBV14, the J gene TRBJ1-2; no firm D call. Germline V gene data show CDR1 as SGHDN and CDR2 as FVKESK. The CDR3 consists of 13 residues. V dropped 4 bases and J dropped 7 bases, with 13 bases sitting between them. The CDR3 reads CASSPPYLAGYTF. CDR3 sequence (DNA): TGTGCCAGCAGCCCGCCTTATCTGGCTGGCTACACCTTC.

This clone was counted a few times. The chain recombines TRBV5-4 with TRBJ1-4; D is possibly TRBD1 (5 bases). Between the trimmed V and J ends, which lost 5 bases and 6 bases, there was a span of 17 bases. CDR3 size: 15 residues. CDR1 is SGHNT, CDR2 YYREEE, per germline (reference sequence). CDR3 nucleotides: TGTGCCAGCAGATCTTTAGGGGCAGGATATGAAAAACTGTTTTTT. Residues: CASRSLGAGYEKLFF.

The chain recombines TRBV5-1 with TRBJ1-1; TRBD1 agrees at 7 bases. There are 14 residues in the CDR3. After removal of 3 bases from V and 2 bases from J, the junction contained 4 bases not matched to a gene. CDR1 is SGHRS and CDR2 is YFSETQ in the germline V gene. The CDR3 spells CASSYQGDNTEAFF. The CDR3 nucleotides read TGCGCCAGCAGCTACCAGGGGGATAACACTGAAGCTTTCTTT.

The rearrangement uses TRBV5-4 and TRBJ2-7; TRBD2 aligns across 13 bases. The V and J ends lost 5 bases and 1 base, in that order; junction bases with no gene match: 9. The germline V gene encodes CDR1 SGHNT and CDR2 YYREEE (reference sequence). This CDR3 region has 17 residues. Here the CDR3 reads CASRGPGLAGNSYEQYF. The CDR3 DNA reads TGTGCCAGCAGGGGACCGGGACTAGCGGGAAATTCCTACGAGCAGTACTTC.

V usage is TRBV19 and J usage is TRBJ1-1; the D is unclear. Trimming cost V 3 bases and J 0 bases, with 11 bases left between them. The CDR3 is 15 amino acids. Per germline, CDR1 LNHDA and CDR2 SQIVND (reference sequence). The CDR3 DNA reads TGTGCCAGTAGTATTTATGCCAGTCTGAACACTGAAGCTTTCTTT. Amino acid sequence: CASSIYASLNTEAFF.

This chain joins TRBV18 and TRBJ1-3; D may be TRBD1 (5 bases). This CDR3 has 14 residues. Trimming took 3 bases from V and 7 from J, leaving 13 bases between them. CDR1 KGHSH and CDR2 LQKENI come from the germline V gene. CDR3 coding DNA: TGTGCCAGCTCACCGCCGGGACTTCTGAACACCATATATTTT. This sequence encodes CASSPPGLLNTIYF. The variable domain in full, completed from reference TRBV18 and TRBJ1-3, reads NAGVMQNPRHLVRRRGQEARLRCSPMKGHSHVYWYRQLPEEGLKFMVYLQKENIIDESGMPKERFSAEFPKEGPSILRIQQVVRGDSAAYFCASSPPGLLNTIYFGEGSWLTVV.

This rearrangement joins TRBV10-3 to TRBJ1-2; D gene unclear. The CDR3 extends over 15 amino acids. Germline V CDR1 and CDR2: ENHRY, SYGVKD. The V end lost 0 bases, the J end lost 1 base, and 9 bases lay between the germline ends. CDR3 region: CAISESRGVNYGYTF. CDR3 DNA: TGTGCCATCAGTGAGTCCAGAGGCGTTAACTATGGCTACACCTTC.

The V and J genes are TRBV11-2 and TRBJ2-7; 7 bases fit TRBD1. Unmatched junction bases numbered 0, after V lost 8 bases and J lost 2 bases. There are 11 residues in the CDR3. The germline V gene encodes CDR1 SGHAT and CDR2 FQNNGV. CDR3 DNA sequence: TGTGCCAGCCAGGGGGCCTACGAGCAGTACTTC. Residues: CASQGAYEQYF.